This T cell receptor beta chain was documented in a study of regulatory T cells in long-lasting Graves disease. The ends were cut back, 3 bases at V and 12 bases at J, with 21 bases in the middle. The CDR3 extends over 15 amino acids. Sample time point: persistent/refractory GD, antithyroid drugs over 5 years with positive TRAb. The TCR library was prepared using RNA isolated from PBMCs. Findings and limits, study-wide: Favored gene segments in persistent disease were TRBV28, TRBJ1-2 and TRBJ2-5.

Investigators prepared the TCR beta libraries by applying iRepertoire HTBI primers and Arm-PCR of CDR3 regions. TCRdb used MiXCR to reprocess the multiplex PCR reads, holding one entry per CDR3 protein. The table records roughly 430,000 distinct CDR3 sequences, around a fifth of them present only once. A note on this clonotype: The antigen is not known.

The specimen was peripheral blood mononuclear cells (PBMCs), collected when the disease was refractory, from a patient treated with antithyroid drugs. The V gene is TRBV12-3 or TRBV12-4, the J gene TRBJ1-3; possibly TRBD1 for D (5 bases). The sequence derives from a female donor with Graves disease. Written as DNA, the CDR3 is TGTGCCAGCAGTTTGGTGACACGGTCGCCGAGGGGCATATATTTT. It translates to CASSLVTRSPRGIYF.